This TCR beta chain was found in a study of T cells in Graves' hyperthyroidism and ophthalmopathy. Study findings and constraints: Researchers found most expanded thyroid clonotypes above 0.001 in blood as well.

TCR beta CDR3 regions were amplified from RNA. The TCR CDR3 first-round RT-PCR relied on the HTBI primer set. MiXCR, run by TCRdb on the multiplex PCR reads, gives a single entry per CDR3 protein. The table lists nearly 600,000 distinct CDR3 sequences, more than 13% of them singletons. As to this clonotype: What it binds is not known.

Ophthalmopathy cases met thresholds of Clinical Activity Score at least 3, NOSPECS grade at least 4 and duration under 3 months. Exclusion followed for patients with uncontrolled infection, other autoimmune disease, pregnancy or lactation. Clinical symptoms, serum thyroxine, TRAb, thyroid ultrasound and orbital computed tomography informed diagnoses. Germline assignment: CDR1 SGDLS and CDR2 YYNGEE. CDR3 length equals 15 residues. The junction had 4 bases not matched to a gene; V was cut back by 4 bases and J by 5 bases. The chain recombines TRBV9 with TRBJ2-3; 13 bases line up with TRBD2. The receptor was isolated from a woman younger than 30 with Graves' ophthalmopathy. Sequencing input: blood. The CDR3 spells CASSIRLAGGDTQYF. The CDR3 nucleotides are TGTGCCAGCAGCATCCGACTAGCGGGAGGAGATACGCAGTATTTT.